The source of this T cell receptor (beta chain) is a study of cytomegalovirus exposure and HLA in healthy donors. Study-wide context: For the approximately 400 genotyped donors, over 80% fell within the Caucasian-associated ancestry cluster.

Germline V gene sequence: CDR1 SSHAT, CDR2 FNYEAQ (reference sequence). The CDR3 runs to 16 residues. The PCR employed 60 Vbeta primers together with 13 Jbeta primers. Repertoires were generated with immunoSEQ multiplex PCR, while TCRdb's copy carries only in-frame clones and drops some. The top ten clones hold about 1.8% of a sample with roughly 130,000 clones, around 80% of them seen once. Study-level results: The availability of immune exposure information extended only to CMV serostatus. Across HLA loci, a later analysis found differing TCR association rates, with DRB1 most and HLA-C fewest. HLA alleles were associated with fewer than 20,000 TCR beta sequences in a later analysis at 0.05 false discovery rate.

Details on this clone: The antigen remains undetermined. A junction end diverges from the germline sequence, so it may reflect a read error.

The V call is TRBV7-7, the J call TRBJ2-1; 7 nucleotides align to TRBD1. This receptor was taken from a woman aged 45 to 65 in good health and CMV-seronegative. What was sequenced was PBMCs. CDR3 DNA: TGTGCTAGCAGCAAACTACAGGGGTTCGAGTCCAATGAGCAGTTCTTC. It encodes CASSKLQGFESNEQFF.